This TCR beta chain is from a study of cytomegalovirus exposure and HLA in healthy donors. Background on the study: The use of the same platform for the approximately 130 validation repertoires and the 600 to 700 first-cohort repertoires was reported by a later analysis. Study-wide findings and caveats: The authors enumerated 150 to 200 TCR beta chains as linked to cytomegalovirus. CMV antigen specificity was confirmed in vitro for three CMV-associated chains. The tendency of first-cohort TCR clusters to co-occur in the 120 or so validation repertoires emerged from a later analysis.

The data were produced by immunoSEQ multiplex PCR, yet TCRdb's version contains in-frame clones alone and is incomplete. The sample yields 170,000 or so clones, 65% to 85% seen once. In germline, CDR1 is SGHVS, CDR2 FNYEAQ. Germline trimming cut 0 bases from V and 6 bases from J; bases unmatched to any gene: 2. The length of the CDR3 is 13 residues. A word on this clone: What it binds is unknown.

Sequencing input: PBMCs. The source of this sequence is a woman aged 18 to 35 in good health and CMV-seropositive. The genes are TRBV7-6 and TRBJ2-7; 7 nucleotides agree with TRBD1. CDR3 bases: TGTGCCAGCAGCTTAGCAGGGACAGCCGAGCAGTACTTC. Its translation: CASSLAGTAEQYF.